This TCR beta chain was profiled in a study of CD8+ T cells in alopecia areata listed by TCRdb under 2018. Regarding the complete study: The treated patients, all with moderate-to-severe alopecia areata, were enrolled in an open-label pilot trial of oral tofacitinib given at 5 to 10 mg twice daily. Patients stayed on tofacitinib for 6 to 18 months and then had 6 months of follow-up off drug so that delayed response and recurrence could be assessed. Disease severity in treated patients was measured with the SALT score, which quantifies the percentage of affected scalp surface area. In both human patients and the C3H/HeJ mouse model, the study applied high-throughput TCRbeta sequencing to look at T cell clonal expansion in alopecia areata. On the human side, TCRbeta sequencing was run on scalp tissue and on sorted CD4+ and CD8+ peripheral blood T cells from healthy controls and from alopecia areata patients with either patchy or totalis/universalis disease. Patients on tofacitinib were biopsied at baseline and after 4 and 24 weeks of treatment, and several of the patients also had a later scalp biopsy. Scalp clonality was compared across normal scalp (n=4), patchy alopecia areata scalp (n=8), and alopecia totalis/universalis scalp (n=8). RNA came from the PAXgene miRNA kit for fixed scalp, the miRNeasy kit for PBMCs, and the RNeasy kit for mouse skin. TCRbeta CDR3 regions were amplified by immunoSEQ multiplex PCR using 35 Vbeta forward and 13 Jbeta reverse primers. On the study overall, not on this receptor specifically: Because the treated cohort was small and had only one nonresponder, larger studies are needed to examine links between baseline CD8+ expansion and response. During tofacitinib treatment, many expanded lesional clones remained in scalp and blood, and this persistence may partly explain relapse after treatment is stopped. Shared TCR sequences between patients were less evident than in mice, which may be partly attributable to HLA diversity in the patient population. Scalp TCR repertoire analysis is complicated because resident alphabeta T cells in normal human skin are also sequenced, whereas mouse skin is dominated by gammadelta T cells. Compared with normal scalp, lesional scalp had higher clonality and more expanded CD8+ clones, particularly in alopecia totalis/universalis, a pattern that suggests antigenic drive. Tofacitinib significantly lowered scalp clonality and the number of expanded CD8+ clones among the top 100 scalp clones.

The method was the immunoSEQ multiplex PCR assay. For TCR sequencing, RNA was extracted from every sample and reverse transcribed into cDNA to serve as template. First-strand cDNA was synthesized using SuperScript III with a 2:1 mix of oligo-dT and random hexamers. A synthetic immune receptor repertoire was used to assess amplification bias, and residual bias was removed computationally. The original pipeline was this. Raw reads were preprocessed to remove errors, and CDR3 was defined by IMGT conventions from the conserved cysteine to phenylalanine. To get clonality, Shannon entropy was normalized by log2 of the number of productive unique TCRs and the result was subtracted from 1. Whether scalp clones were CD4 or CD8 was inferred by matching scalp TCRbeta sequences against CD4 and CD8 repertoires sorted from blood. This is the immuneACCESS table as TCRdb keeps it, with only in-frame sequences that have V and J called. A part of the clones is gone; compared with another copy, unresolved V genes explain less than half, and the rest is unexplained. From that table come the V and J calls and clone size; the DNA was used to work out D and trimming. The sample table shows about 140,000 clones, and around 87% are seen once. Jointly, the top ten make up around 14% of the sample.

Reading the label with the study, this specimen's time point is: less than five weeks on oral tofacitinib. The sample's treatment or condition label, in plain terms: oral pan-JAK inhibitor, 5-10 mg twice daily. Lesional scalp punch biopsies and peripheral blood were obtained from alopecia areata patients. PBMCs were isolated by density centrifugation and stained for CD3, CD4 and CD8, and CD4+ and CD8+ T cells were sorted on a FACSAria. Points on this clone: The antigen it recognizes is unknown. There are no base qualities to consult, and no much larger clone falls within one base.

The CDR3 goes from the cysteine to the phenylalanine over 15 residues. CDR3 DNA only is kept here, 45 bases in frame from base 1. V loses 6 bases of germline sequence and J loses 4 bases, and the interval between the two ends is 17 bases. The germline V gene yields MNHEY for CDR1 and SVGAGI for CDR2. The sequences come from CD8+ T cells sorted from blood, collected at week 4, from a patient treated with tofacitinib. This TCR came from a human donor with alopecia areata. The chain uses TRBV6-5 and TRBJ2-3; the D gene is possibly TRBD1 or TRBD2, each agreeing over 5 bases. The sequence in DNA is TGTGCCAGCAGGCCTTCCACGGGACGTCCAGATACGCAGTATTTT. It codes for CASRPSTGRPDTQYF.